This TCR beta chain was identified during a study of human T cells and chemical hapten exposure. Study observations and caveats: Donor immune responses may differ from healthy people's, since all donors had alopecia.

The CDR3 extends over 16 amino acids. Germline V gene sequence: CDR1 LGHNA, CDR2 YSLEER. The V and J ends lost 0 bases and 4 bases, in that order; junction bases with no gene match: 5. This clonotype was recorded a few times. Its antigen is currently unknown. Sample time point: patch test 3, about 24 weeks after DPC sensitization. Treatment defined: therapeutic diphenylcyclopropenone sensitization with weekly scalp DPC. TCRdb recomputed calls from the RACE reads with MiXCR, one row per CDR3 protein. Of 100,000 or so distinct CDR3 sequences listed, approximately 36% are singletons. V gene TRBV4-3 combines with J gene TRBJ2-3; 9 nucleotides align to TRBD2. The input for sequencing was whole blood, taken in connection with sensitization to the hapten diphenylcyclopropenone (DPC). This receptor was taken from a middle-aged man with alopecia areata. Some clones in this sample may be carry-over from other donors' samples. CDR3 coding DNA: TGCGCCAGCAGCCAAGAGCCTCTAGCGGGGCCAGATACGCAGTATTTT. Translating it yields CASSQEPLAGPDTQYF.